This record covers a single T cell receptor beta chain. The antigen remains undetermined. This sample is drawn from a study of T cell responses to AZD1222 COVID-19 vaccine. Study-level points and caveats: Donors skewed white British and female; clonal diversity was possibly underestimated.

Method: immunoSEQ multiplex PCR; TCRdb's copy keeps in-frame clones and lacks some. Of 80,000 to 100,000 clones in the sample, about 86% are singletons; the top ten hold 5% to 7.5%. This CDR3 region has 14 residues. CDR1 is MNHEY, CDR2 SVGAGI, per germline. The germline V and J ends were trimmed by 5 bases and 7 bases, with 17 bases remaining between them. The material sequenced was peripheral blood, taken on day 0 of AZD1222 vaccination. This receptor was taken from an adult in good health. The chain carries TRBV6-5 and TRBJ1-2, with D possibly being TRBD1 (6 bases). This CDR3 reads CASSHDRTGAGYTF. The CDR3, as DNA: TGTGCCAGCAGTCACGACCGGACGGGGGCTGGCTACACCTTC.